The rows below give T cell receptor beta chains drawn from one sample of a study of shared clonotypes between healthy human individuals. Data came from immunoSEQ multiplex PCR; TCRdb stores just in-frame clones and leaves some out. The profile shows 500,000 to 700,000 clones, roughly 95% of them singletons. The sequencing input was naive CD8+ T cells sorted from blood. All receptors derive from a woman aged 25 to 39 in good health. Both conserved end residues are trimmed from each CDR3. Fields, in order: V gene, CDR3 length, clone size, CDR3 protein. Clone size appears in some rows only: once, few, many, or a class for an expanded clone.

TRBV5-1,14,once,ASSLLQGTYTGELF
TRBV6-1,9,-,ASSDSTEAF
TRBV27,11,-,ASSPGQSYEQY
TRBV7-9,12,-,ASSAPGGSYEQY
TRBV28,12,-,ASSLYPGGAEAF
TRBV27,12,-,ASSFFGGTDTQY
TRBV2,14,-,ASSEGGALSNQPQH
TRBV10-1,13,once,ASSGGLAGGYEQY
TRBV5-5,13,once,ASSLARQDSDGYT
TRBV2,15,-,ASSEAASGAPQETQY
TRBV11-2,14,-,ASSLVSGQGVYEQY
TRBV19,12,-,ASSPDTRGTEAF
TRBV5-5,11,once,ASSLDVNTEAF
TRBV15,13,-,ATSEIPGGAGGYT
TRBV4-1,13,once,ASSQGPGGAETQY
TRBV18,12,-,ASSPEGSDYGYT
TRBV5-8,14,-,ASSQAPRTGNTEAF
TRBV18,13,-,ASSPGTSGRYEQY
TRBV13,10,-,ASSHAGETQY
TRBV5-1,13,-,ASSLGLAGEREQY
TRBV28,15,-,ASSLPSTFRGRQPQH
TRBV27,13,-,ASRPTSGGTDTQY
TRBV5-1,11,-,ASSWGTTDTQY
TRBV5-6,12,-,ASSLRRSSYEQY
TRBV11-2,10,once,ASSLTGDEQF
TRBV28,10,once,ASSFGDHTQY
TRBV4-1,12,-,ASSRLAGEDTQY
TRBV7-9,13,-,ASSLPLPANTEAF
TRBV2,12,-,ASKLAGSSYEQY
TRBV13,12,-,ASSSATSTSEQY
TRBV28,12,once,AGAGTSGSNEQF
TRBV4-1,12,-,ASSQVAGTYEQY
TRBV25-1,12,once,ASSARTLGSPLH
TRBV15,15,-,ATSRTGQGSWTGELF
TRBV28,13,-,ASSFSVGGGYEQY
TRBV13,13,-,ASSSGLAAVGEQY
TRBV30,12,-,AWSVPDSNYGYT
TRBV7-9,10,-,ASSLGADEQF
TRBV6-5,13,-,ASSYGPSGSYEQY
TRBV29-1,12,-,SVDSSGGIYGYT
TRBV18,12,few,ASSPGTSDYEQY
TRBV11-2,12,-,ASSGTGDTGELF
TRBV27,12,-,ASSLGAGANVLT
TRBV4-1,14,-,ASSRRRVVSNQPQH
TRBV9,14,-,ASSSRTSGRRYEQY
TRBV10-3,15,-,AIKGLAGVLSYNEQF
TRBV11-2,14,-,ASKGLAGISSYEQY
TRBV27,12,once,ASSSNQDFYEQY
TRBV27,11,-,ASSLGTGYEQY
TRBV9,12,-,ASSVGAGAYEQY
TRBV5-1,13,-,ASSSPGQGIHEQY
TRBV7-8,15,-,ASSLEWLGVEGYEQY